One sample yielded the 22 T cell receptor beta chains listed below, sequenced in a study of OX40 agonist ivuxolimab in advanced cancers. Here immunoSEQ multiplex PCR was the method, and the copy in TCRdb shows in-frame clones only, minus some. The sample records approximately 44,000 clones, roughly nine tenths being singletons. This specimen consisted of CD4+ or CD8+ T cells sorted from blood, obtained in a trial of the OX40 agonist ivuxolimab. The receptors originated from an adult with an advanced solid tumor such as melanoma, head and neck, liver or kidney cancer.

The CDR3, as DNA: TGCAGCGTTGCTGACACAGAAGCTAACTATGGCTACACCTTC. Amino acid sequence: CSVADTEANYGYTF. This chain links TRBV29-1 with TRBJ1-2; D not resolved. The CDR3 length is 14 residues. The germline CDR1 and CDR2 sequences are SQVTM and ANQGSEA. The V gene lost 4 bases and the J gene lost 0 bases, with 12 bases spanning the gap.

CDR3 protein: CASSLTVGSVAEQFF. CDR3 DNA sequence: TGTGCCAGCAGCTTAACGGTCGGGAGTGTTGCTGAGCAGTTCTTC. V usage is TRBV7-6 and J usage is TRBJ2-1, with D perhaps TRBD2 (6 bases). The germline gives CDR1 SGHVS, CDR2 FNYEAQ. V was trimmed by 2 bases and J by 9 bases, leaving 17 bases between them. CDR3 size: 15 residues.

The V gene is TRBV27, the J gene TRBJ2-2, with 7 bases fitting TRBD1. The CDR3 runs 14 residues. Germline trimming cut 10 bases from V and 1 base from J; bases unmatched to any gene: 6. Germline V CDR1 and CDR2: MNHEY, SMNVEV (reference sequence). Here the CDR3 DNA reads TGTGCCACTGGACAGGTCTTGAACACCGGGGAGCTGTTTTTT. Its protein product is CATGQVLNTGELFF.

The chain recombines TRBV30 with TRBJ2-3, with no clear D. V was shortened by 1 base and J by 2 bases, with 4 bases between the two germline ends. Germline V gene data show CDR1 as GTSNPN and CDR2 as SVGIG (reference sequence). The CDR3 is 12 residues long. The CDR3 spells CAWSGDTDTQYF. DNA of the CDR3: TGTGCCTGGAGTGGCGACACAGATACGCAGTATTTT.

V and J are TRBV4-3 and TRBJ2-1, with D perhaps matching TRBD1 (5 bases). The V gene lost 0 bases and the J gene lost 0 bases, with 15 bases spanning the gap. CDR1 and CDR2 (germline): LGHNA, YSLEER. CDR3 length: 18 residues. CDR3 residues: CASSQDWSAGHSYNEQFF. The DNA for the CDR3 is TGCGCCAGCAGCCAAGATTGGAGTGCAGGACACTCCTACAATGAGCAGTTCTTC.

The V and J genes are TRBV7-6 and TRBJ1-1, with TRBD1 matching over 7 bases. V lost 1 base, J lost 1 base, and 0 bases stayed unmatched. Per germline, CDR1 SGHVS and CDR2 FNYEAQ. The CDR3 runs to 14 residues. The CDR3 DNA reads TGTGCCAGCAGCTTAGGGACAGGGAACACTGAAGCTTTCTTT. As protein: CASSLGTGNTEAFF.

This clone was counted only a few times. V and J are TRBV6-8 and TRBJ1-1, with D unresolved. This CDR3 is built from 13 residues. Germline CDR1 and CDR2: MNHGY and SAAAGT. Trimming removed 0 bases at V and 1 base at J, with 3 bases between. As DNA, the CDR3 is TGTGCCAGCAGTTACTCAAGGAACACTGAAGCTTTCTTT. Translation: CASSYSRNTEAFF.

This clone appeared once. This rearrangement joins TRBV27 to TRBJ2-5; D is unclear. Trimming pared 5 bases from V and 0 bases from J, leaving 7 bases between. Germline CDR1 MNHEY, CDR2 SMNVEV (reference sequence). This CDR3 is built from 13 residues. The CDR3: CASSIAYQETQYF. CDR3 DNA sequence: TGTGCCAGCAGTATTGCGTACCAAGAGACCCAGTACTTC.

The chain recombines TRBV5-6 with TRBJ2-7; weak D call: TRBD2 (6 bases). This CDR3 spans 14 amino acids. Trimming cost V 4 bases and J 4 bases, with 15 bases left between them. CDR1 and CDR2 (germline): SGHDT, YYEEEE. The CDR3 bases are TGTGCCAGCAGCCCCAGCCCGAGCGGGTACGAGCAGTACTTC. It translates to CASSPSPSGYEQYF.

As DNA, the CDR3 is TGTGCCAGCAGCTTAGTGCGCGGCAGCTACGAGCAGTACTTC. Translation: CASSLVRGSYEQYF. The J gene is TRBJ2-7, the V gene TRBV11-2; D gene uncertain. Deletions cut 1 base from V and 3 bases from J, with 10 bases between. The CDR3 runs to 14 residues. Germline V gene lookup returns CDR1 SGHAT and CDR2 FQNNGV.

The CDR3 DNA is TGTGCCAGCAGTTCGGCGGACAGGATCTATGGCTACACCTTC. This sequence encodes CASSSADRIYGYTF. This chain uses TRBV6-5 with TRBJ1-2; 7 bases fit TRBD1. J lost 4 bases, V lost 4 bases, and 6 bases had no gene match. Germline lookup yields CDR1 MNHEY and CDR2 SVGAGI. The length of the CDR3 is 14 residues.

The V gene is TRBV28, the J gene TRBJ1-1; D not resolved. V lost 3 bases to trimming and J lost 4 bases, with 12 bases between them. Germline V CDR1 and CDR2: MDHEN, SYDVKM. The CDR3 totals 14 residues. CDR3 amino acids: CASSFGPMGTEAFF. CDR3 DNA: TGTGCCAGCAGTTTTGGACCTATGGGCACTGAAGCTTTCTTT. Complete variable domain (other parts from reference TRBV28 and TRBJ1-1): DVKVTQSSRYLVKRTGEKVFLECVQDMDHENMFWYRQDPGLGLRLIYFSYDVKMKEKGDIPEGYSVSREKKERFSLILESASTNQTSMYLCASSFGPMGTEAFFGQGTRLTVV.

This chain connects TRBV28 to TRBJ1-1, with a weak D call TRBD1 (6 bases). Germline assignment: CDR1 MDHEN and CDR2 SYDVKM. The ends were cut back, 8 bases at V and 4 bases at J, with 11 bases in the middle. This CDR3 is 12 amino acids long. This CDR3 is CASGGGPTEAFF. As DNA, the CDR3 is TGTGCCAGCGGGGGGGGGCCCACTGAAGCTTTCTTT.

The chain is built from TRBV7-9 and TRBJ2-2; D may be TRBD1 or TRBD2 (6 bases each). This CDR3 spans 16 amino acids. Trimming stripped 4 bases from V and 1 base from J, with 13 bases between. Germline V gives CDR1 SEHNR, CDR2 FQNEAQ (reference sequence). CDR3 residues: CASSSPAGQNTGELFF. DNA for the CDR3: TGTGCCAGCAGCTCGCCCGCGGGACAGAACACCGGGGAGCTGTTTTTT.

The chain recombines TRBV7-2 with TRBJ2-3; 7 bases match TRBD1. CDR3 size: 15 residues. The V segment lost 5 bases and the J segment 2 bases; nucleotides outside the gene matches: 7. Germline V gene lookup returns CDR1 SGHTA and CDR2 FQGNSA. The DNA for the CDR3 is TGTGCCAGCAGCCCTCGGGACAGATTCACAGATACGCAGTATTTT. Translation: CASSPRDRFTDTQYF.

The chain carries TRBV27 and TRBJ2-7; D is ambiguous. The germline V gene has CDR1 MNHEY and CDR2 SMNVEV (reference sequence). The V end lost 0 bases, the J end lost 6 bases, and 12 bases lay between the germline ends. This CDR3 region has 14 residues. The CDR3 region is CASSLSNSGFEQYF. As DNA, the CDR3 is TGTGCCAGCAGTTTATCGAATTCGGGTTTCGAGCAGTACTTC.

This rearrangement joins TRBV4-3 to TRBJ2-1, with D maybe TRBD2 (5 bases). Trimming removed 0 bases at V and 0 bases at J, with 6 bases between. The germline V gene encodes CDR1 LGHNA and CDR2 YSLEER. The CDR3 length is 15 residues. This chain's CDR3 is CASSQEGSSYNEQFF. The CDR3 DNA follows: TGCGCCAGCAGCCAAGAGGGGAGCTCCTACAATGAGCAGTTCTTC.

This sequence joins TRBV9 and TRBJ2-5; 9 bases map to TRBD1. V trimming: 4 bases; J trimming: 5 bases; junction bases outside the gene matches: 15. CDR1 and CDR2 from the germline V gene are SGDLS and YYNGEE. CDR3 size: 17 residues. The CDR3 bases are TGTGCCAGCAGCTCGGCCGGGACAGGGAATATTGCGGAGACCCAGTACTTC. This encodes CASSSAGTGNIAETQYF.

The chain carries TRBV7-2 and TRBJ2-3; 7 bases agree with TRBD1. V was clipped by 5 bases and J by 6 bases; unmatched bases: 11. Germline V gene sequence: CDR1 SGHTA, CDR2 FQGNSA. The CDR3 length is 15 residues. This CDR3 reads CASSKTGLIIDTQYF. The CDR3 bases are TGTGCCAGCAGCAAGACAGGGTTGATTATTGATACGCAGTATTTT.

This clone was counted a single time. The genes are TRBV4-1 and TRBJ1-3; D unclear. The CDR3 is 12 amino acids. V was clipped by 0 bases and J by 6 bases, with 3 bases between them. The germline CDR1 and CDR2 sequences are MGHRA and YSYEKL. The CDR3 loop is CASSQDENTIYF. CDR3 nucleotides: TGCGCCAGCAGCCAAGATGAAAACACCATATATTTT.

This clone was observed a single time. CDR3 DNA: TGTGCCAGCAGTTTAGCTAAGACGAATGAGCAGTTCTTC. Its translation is CASSLAKTNEQFF. The chain is built from TRBV27 and TRBJ2-1; no clear D. The CDR3 loop spans 13 amino acids. Germline CDR1 MNHEY, CDR2 SMNVEV (reference sequence). V was cut by 2 bases and J by 7 bases, with 9 bases left in between.

V usage is TRBV4-1 and J usage is TRBJ1-1; D is ambiguous. There are 13 residues in the CDR3. Germline V gene data show CDR1 as MGHRA and CDR2 as YSYEKL. The V and J ends lost 4 bases and 0 bases respectively, with 6 bases between them. The CDR3 spells CASSRTVNTEAFF. CDR3 DNA: TGCGCCAGCAGCCGTACGGTGAACACTGAAGCTTTCTTT.